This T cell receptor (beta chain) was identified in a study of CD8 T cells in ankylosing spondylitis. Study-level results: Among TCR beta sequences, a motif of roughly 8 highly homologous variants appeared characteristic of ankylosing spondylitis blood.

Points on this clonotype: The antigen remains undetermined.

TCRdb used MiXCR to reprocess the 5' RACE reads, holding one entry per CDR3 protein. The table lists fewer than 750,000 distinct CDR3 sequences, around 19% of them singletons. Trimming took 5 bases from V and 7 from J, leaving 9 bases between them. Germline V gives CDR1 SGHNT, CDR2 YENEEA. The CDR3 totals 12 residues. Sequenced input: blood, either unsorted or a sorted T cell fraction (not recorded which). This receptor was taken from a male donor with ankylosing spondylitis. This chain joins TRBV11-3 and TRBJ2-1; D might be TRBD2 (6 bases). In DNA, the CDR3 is TGTGCCAGCAGCCCGGAGGGTAATGAGCAGTTCTTC. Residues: CASSPEGNEQFF.